The 29 T cell receptor beta chains presented below share a single source sample, sequenced in a study of shared clonotypes between healthy human individuals. Sequencing was performed with immunoSEQ multiplex PCR; in TCRdb, only in-frame clones are kept and a portion is missing. Of fewer than 3 million clones listed, under 95% are singletons. Sequencing used naive CD4+ T cells from PBMCs. Subset defined: CD45RA+ positively selected. The receptors derive from a man in his late teens or twenties in good health. Some clones in this sample may be carry-over from other donors' samples.

J is TRBJ2-7 and V is TRBV27; D is uncertain. The CDR3 is made up of 13 amino acids. Trimming cost V 5 bases and J 1 base, with 9 bases left between them. Germline CDR1 MNHEY, CDR2 SMNVEV (reference sequence). In DNA, the CDR3 is TGTGCCAGCAGTCGGACGACGTCCTACGAGCAGTACTTC. It encodes CASSRTTSYEQYF.

This chain uses TRBV10-3 with TRBJ1-5; a possible D gene is TRBD1 (5 bases). The V end lost 3 bases, the J end lost 1 base, and 10 bases lay between the germline ends. Germline V lookup: CDR1 ENHRY, CDR2 SYGVKD. CDR3 length: 15 amino acids. This chain's CDR3 is CAISEQQGSNQPQHF. As DNA, the CDR3 is TGTGCCATCAGTGAACAGCAGGGAAGCAATCAGCCCCAGCATTTT.

This chain connects TRBV7-9 to TRBJ2-1; D is unclear. In germline, CDR1 is SEHNR, CDR2 FQNEAQ (reference sequence). The V end lost 3 bases, the J end lost 0 bases, and 6 bases lay between the germline ends. The CDR3 loop spans 14 amino acids. The CDR3 coding sequence is TGTGCCAGCAGCTTCCTTGCCTCCTACAATGAGCAGTTCTTC. Its translation: CASSFLASYNEQFF.

This chain uses TRBV19 with TRBJ2-7; 7 positions match TRBD2. Trimming cost V 2 bases and J 3 bases; bases outside gene matches: 16. Germline lookup yields CDR1 LNHDA and CDR2 SQIVND (reference sequence). The CDR3 runs 18 residues. The CDR3 sequence is CASSIKGSLAGEVYEQYF. CDR3 nucleotide sequence: TGTGCCAGTAGTATAAAGGGCAGTTTGGCGGGAGAGGTCTACGAGCAGTACTTC.

The V and J genes are TRBV16 and TRBJ1-6; possible D gene TRBD1, 6 bases. V lost 7 bases, J lost 5 bases, and 12 bases lay in between. Germline-derived CDR1 and CDR2 are KGHSY and FQNENV. The CDR3 has 14 amino acids. This CDR3 is CASKDSPDNSPLHF. CDR3 nucleotides: TGTGCCAGCAAGGACAGCCCCGATAATTCACCCCTCCACTTT.

The rearrangement links TRBV2 to TRBJ2-7, with D tentatively TRBD1 (5 bases). Germline V gene data show CDR1 as SNHLY and CDR2 as FYNNEI. CDR3 length: 14 amino acids. Trimming pared 1 base from V and 3 bases from J, leaving 10 bases between. CDR3 nucleotide sequence: TGTGCCAGCAGTGAAGGGGGCGTCTACTACGAGCAGTACTTC. It yields the protein CASSEGGVYYEQYF.

The rearrangement joins TRBV5-1 to TRBJ2-1; 16 positions agree with TRBD2. The CDR3 has 17 residues. The germline V gene has CDR1 SGHRS and CDR2 YFSETQ. V lost 4 bases to trimming and J lost 6 bases; unmatched junction nucleotides: 7. In nucleotides, the CDR3 is TGCGCCAGCAGCCTGGGACTAGCGGGAGGGAAAAGCAATGAGCAGTTCTTC. It codes for CASSLGLAGGKSNEQFF.

The chain employs TRBV7-3 and TRBJ2-1; 8 nucleotides match TRBD2. The V gene end was trimmed by 5 bases and the J gene end by 4 bases; junction bases not matched to a gene: 10. CDR1 and CDR2 (germline): SGHTA, FQGTGA. CDR3 length equals 16 residues. CDR3: CASSPRLARQYNEQFF. The CDR3 DNA reads as TGTGCCAGCAGCCCGCGACTAGCGCGACAGTACAATGAGCAGTTCTTC. Full variable domain (rest looked up from reference TRBV7-3 and TRBJ2-1): GAGVSQTPSNKVTEKGKYVELRCDPISGHTALYWYRQSLGQGPEFLIYFQGTGAADDSGLPNDRFFAVRPEGSVSTLKIQRTERGDSAVYLCASSPRLARQYNEQFFGPGTRLTVL.

The chain joins TRBV27 to TRBJ2-5; D uncertain. V lost 0 bases, J lost 1 base, and 6 bases lay in between. CDR1 and CDR2 from the germline V gene are MNHEY and SMNVEV (reference sequence). CDR3 size: 14 residues. DNA of the CDR3: TGTGCCAGCAGTTTATCAAGGAGCCAAGAGACCCAGTACTTC. Translated: CASSLSRSQETQYF.

The genes are TRBV19 and TRBJ1-4, with a tentative D call TRBD1 (6 bases). The CDR3 is made up of 16 amino acids. The V end lost 6 bases, the J end lost 2 bases, and 16 bases lay between the germline ends. Germline assignment: CDR1 LNHDA and CDR2 SQIVND (reference sequence). CDR3 bases: TGTGCCAGTAGGTTCCGAAGGGGGAATACTAATGAAAAACTGTTTTTT. Its translation: CASRFRRGNTNEKLFF.

This chain joins TRBV19 and TRBJ1-5; D ambiguous. The CDR3 runs 14 residues. V was shortened by 10 bases and J by 0 bases, with 13 bases between the two germline ends. Looked up from germline, CDR1 is LNHDA and CDR2 is SQIVND (reference sequence). Here the CDR3 reads CATRGSYSNQPQHF. The CDR3 coding sequence is TGTGCCACCCGAGGCTCCTATAGCAATCAGCCCCAGCATTTT.

In regard to this clone: Other DNA sequences of this sample code for an identical CDR3. The chain has TRBV18 and TRBJ2-5, with D possibly TRBD2 on 5 matching bases. Germline loops: CDR1 KGHSH, CDR2 LQKENI. This CDR3 has 14 amino acids. With 0 bases removed from V and 1 base from J, the gap between germline ends came to 6 bases. CDR3 bases: TGTGCCAGCTCACCACCCAGCGGCCAAGAGACCCAGTACTTC. It specifies CASSPPSGQETQYF.

The V call is TRBV5-1, the J call TRBJ2-5, with D possibly matching TRBD1 (6 bases). From germline, CDR1 is SGHRS and CDR2 YFSETQ. V lost 1 base to trimming and J lost 5 bases, with 15 bases between them. This CDR3 spans 15 amino acids. CDR3 sequence (DNA): TGCGCCAGCAGCTTGATGTCAGGGGCGGCGGAGACCCAGTACTTC. It is translated as CASSLMSGAAETQYF.

This clone was counted once. The chain uses TRBV19 and TRBJ2-3; possibly TRBD2 for D (5 bases). The CDR3 covers 15 residues. Germline loops: CDR1 LNHDA, CDR2 SQIVND (reference sequence). V was clipped by 2 bases and J by 5 bases, with 14 bases between them. Written as DNA, the CDR3 is TGTGCCAGTAGTATATGGGTGGGGAGCCAAGATACGCAGTATTTT. It translates to CASSIWVGSQDTQYF.

This clone was counted a single time. V is TRBV28 and J is TRBJ2-2; 8 bases are shared with TRBD2. From germline, CDR1 is MDHEN and CDR2 SYDVKM. CDR3 length equals 15 residues. Trimming at V came to 5 bases and at J to 7 bases, leaving 9 bases not matched to a gene. The CDR3 protein is CASSITRGGVGELFF. Written as DNA, the CDR3 is TGTGCCAGCAGTATTACCCGGGGGGGAGTCGGGGAGCTGTTTTTT.

This clone has a single count. The rearrangement joins TRBV15 to TRBJ1-2; a weak D match, TRBD1 (5 bases). CDR3 length equals 15 residues. Germline V CDR1 and CDR2: LNHNV, YYDKDF (reference sequence). The germline V and J ends were trimmed by 1 base and 0 bases, with 9 bases remaining between them. The CDR3 loop is CATSRVGVANYGYTF. For the CDR3, the DNA is TGTGCCACCAGCAGAGTGGGGGTAGCTAACTATGGCTACACCTTC.

The rearrangement links TRBV28 to TRBJ1-5; D unclear. With 6 bases removed from V and 6 bases from J, the gap between germline ends came to 12 bases. Germline V CDR1 and CDR2: MDHEN, SYDVKM. The CDR3 has 13 amino acids. CDR3 nucleotides: TGTGCCAGCAGAGGACGGATCGTTCAGCCCCAGCATTTT. This sequence encodes CASRGRIVQPQHF.

The rearrangement uses TRBV5-1 and TRBJ2-2, with 7 bases that match TRBD1. This CDR3 has 16 amino acids. V lost 0 bases and J lost 4; bases outside the gene matches: 6. Germline values: CDR1 SGHRS, CDR2 YFSETQ. CDR3 in DNA: TGCGCCAGCAGCTTGGAGGGGACAGAGATCACCGGGGAGCTGTTTTTT. It codes for CASSLEGTEITGELFF.

The chain recombines TRBV18 with TRBJ1-2; the match to TRBD1 covers 10 bases. This CDR3 has 15 amino acids. Trimming removed 0 bases from V and 4 bases from J; junction bases left unmatched: 2. From germline, CDR1 is KGHSH and CDR2 LQKENI. CDR3 region: CASSPPGQGIYGYTF. In DNA, the CDR3 is TGTGCCAGCTCACCACCGGGACAGGGGATCTATGGCTACACCTTC.

This chain connects TRBV25-1 to TRBJ2-3; D is perhaps TRBD2 (5 bases). Germline lookup yields CDR1 MGHDK and CDR2 SYGVNS. Trimming cost V 4 bases and J 4 bases, with 15 bases left between them. The CDR3 sequence is 15 residues long. The CDR3 DNA sequence: TGTGCCAGCAGTGGGTCGCTATGGGGAGCAGATACGCAGTATTTT. This codes for CASSGSLWGADTQYF.

The chain links TRBV13 to TRBJ2-1, with a tentative D call TRBD2 (6 bases). CDR1 and CDR2 (germline): PRHDT, FYEKMQ (reference sequence). Trimming shortened V by 4 bases and J by 8 bases, and 21 bases separated the two germline ends. This CDR3 has 16 amino acids. The CDR3 here is CASSSWDSLRDDEQFF. The CDR3 DNA reads as TGTGCCAGCAGCTCATGGGACTCCCTACGGGATGATGAGCAGTTCTTC.

The V and J genes are TRBV30 and TRBJ1-1; TRBD1 is a possible D gene (6 bases). The CDR3 loop spans 15 amino acids. V dropped 0 bases and J dropped 1 base, with 12 bases sitting between them. The germline CDR1 and CDR2 sequences are GTSNPN and SVGIG (reference sequence). The CDR3 region is CAWSVRGAANTEAFF. DNA of the CDR3: TGTGCCTGGAGTGTGAGGGGGGCAGCGAACACTGAAGCTTTCTTT.

V is TRBV6-6 and J is TRBJ1-3; tentatively, D is TRBD1 (6 bases). V lost 0 bases, J lost 4 bases, and 13 bases lay in between. Germline V CDR1 and CDR2: MNHNY, SVGAGI (reference sequence). The CDR3 has 16 amino acids. The CDR3: CASSYSRQARGNTIYF. The CDR3 nucleotides read TGTGCCAGCAGTTACTCGAGACAGGCCCGAGGAAACACCATATATTTT.

V gene TRBV2 combines with J gene TRBJ2-6; D is tentatively TRBD1 or TRBD2 (5 bases each). V lost 7 bases, J lost 3 bases, and 13 bases lay in between. In germline, CDR1 is SNHLY, CDR2 FYNNEI. The CDR3 sequence is 15 residues long. The CDR3 coding sequence is TGTGCCAGCACCGTCGAGGGGTTTGGGGCCAACGTCCTGACTTTC. Translated, it gives CASTVEGFGANVLTF.

The rearrangement links TRBV9 to TRBJ1-5; D unclear. In germline, CDR1 is SGDLS, CDR2 YYNGEE. This CDR3 has 15 amino acids. Trimming pared 1 base from V and 2 bases from J, leaving 10 bases between. CDR3 DNA: TGTGCCAGCAGCGTAACTGACACGGGCAATCAGCCCCAGCATTTT. This translates into CASSVTDTGNQPQHF.

The chain uses TRBV15 and TRBJ2-3; D perhaps matches TRBD2 (5 bases). This CDR3 spans 15 amino acids. V lost 7 bases and J 1 base, leaving 15 bases between the germline ends. Germline lookup yields CDR1 LNHNV and CDR2 YYDKDF (reference sequence). As DNA, the CDR3 is TGTGCCACCAACACCGTGCCGAGGGGCACAGATACGCAGTATTTT. Amino acids: CATNTVPRGTDTQYF. The complete variable domain, with remaining parts taken from reference TRBV15 and TRBJ2-3, reads DAMVIQNPRYQVTQFGKPVTLSCSQTLNHNVMYWYQQKSSQAPKLLFHYYDKDFNNEADTPDNFQSRRPNTSFCFLDIRSPGLGDTAMYLCATNTVPRGTDTQYFGPGTRLTVL.

The J gene is TRBJ2-2, the V gene TRBV6-1; no clear D gene. The length of the CDR3 is 13 residues. The germline V gene has CDR1 MNHNS and CDR2 SASEGT. Trimming stripped 0 bases from V and 5 bases from J, with 4 bases between. The CDR3 protein is CASSEAGTGELFF. CDR3 sequence (DNA): TGTGCCAGCAGTGAAGCGGGGACCGGGGAGCTGTTTTTT.

For this clone: Different DNA sequences within this sample yield the same CDR3. V gene TRBV9 combines with J gene TRBJ2-1; D is possibly TRBD2 (6 bases). CDR3 length equals 15 residues. Trimming pared 1 base from V and 2 bases from J, leaving 10 bases between. Germline V gene lookup returns CDR1 SGDLS and CDR2 YYNGEE. DNA for the CDR3: TGTGCCAGCAGCGTAACCGGGACTCCCTACAATGAGCAGTTCTTC. It is translated as CASSVTGTPYNEQFF.

The chain has TRBV5-4 and TRBJ2-7; D uncertain. Germline V gives CDR1 SGHNT, CDR2 YYREEE (reference sequence). This CDR3 has 14 residues. The V end was cut by 0 bases, the J end by 4 bases, with 11 bases between. CDR3 region: CASSLDMKSYEQYF. The CDR3 DNA follows: TGTGCCAGCAGCTTGGATATGAAGTCTTACGAGCAGTACTTC.